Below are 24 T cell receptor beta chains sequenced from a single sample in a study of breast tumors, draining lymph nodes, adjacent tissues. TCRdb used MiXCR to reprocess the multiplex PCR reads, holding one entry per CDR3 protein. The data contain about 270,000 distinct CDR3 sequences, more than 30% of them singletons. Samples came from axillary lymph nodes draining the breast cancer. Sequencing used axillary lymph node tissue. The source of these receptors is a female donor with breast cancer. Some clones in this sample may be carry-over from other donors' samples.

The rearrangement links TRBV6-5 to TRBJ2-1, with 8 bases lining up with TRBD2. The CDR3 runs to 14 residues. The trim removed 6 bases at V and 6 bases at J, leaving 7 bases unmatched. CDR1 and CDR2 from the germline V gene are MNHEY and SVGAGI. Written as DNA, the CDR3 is TGTGCCAGCAGCGGGAGGGGAACGGCCAATGAGCAGTTCTTC. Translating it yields CASSGRGTANEQFF.

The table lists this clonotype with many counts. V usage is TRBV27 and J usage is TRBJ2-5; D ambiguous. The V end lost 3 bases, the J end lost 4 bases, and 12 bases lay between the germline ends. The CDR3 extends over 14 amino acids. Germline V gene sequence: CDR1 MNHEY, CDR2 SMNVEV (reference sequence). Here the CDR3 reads CASSFLNKGETQYF. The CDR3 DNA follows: TGTGCCAGCAGTTTCTTGAACAAGGGAGAGACCCAGTACTTC.

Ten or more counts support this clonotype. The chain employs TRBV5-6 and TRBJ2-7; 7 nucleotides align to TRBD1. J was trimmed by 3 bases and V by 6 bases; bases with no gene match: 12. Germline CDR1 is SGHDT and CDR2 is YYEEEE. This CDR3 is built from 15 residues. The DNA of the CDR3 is TGTGCCAGCACATTTACCGGGACAGCCCACTACGAGCAGTACTTC. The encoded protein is CASTFTGTAHYEQYF.

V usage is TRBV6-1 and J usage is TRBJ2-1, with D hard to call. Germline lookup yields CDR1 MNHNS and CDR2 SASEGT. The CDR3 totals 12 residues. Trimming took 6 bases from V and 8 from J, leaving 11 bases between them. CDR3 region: CASSRLEYEQFF. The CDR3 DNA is TGTGCCAGCAGCCGGCTGGAGTATGAGCAGTTCTTC.

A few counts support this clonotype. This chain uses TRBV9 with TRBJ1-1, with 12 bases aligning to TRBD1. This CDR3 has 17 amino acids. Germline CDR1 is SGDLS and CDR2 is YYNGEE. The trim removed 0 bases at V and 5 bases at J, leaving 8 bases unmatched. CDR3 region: CASSVDGDRGRRTEAFF. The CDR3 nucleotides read TGTGCCAGCAGCGTAGATGGGGACAGGGGGCGTCGGACTGAAGCTTTCTTT.

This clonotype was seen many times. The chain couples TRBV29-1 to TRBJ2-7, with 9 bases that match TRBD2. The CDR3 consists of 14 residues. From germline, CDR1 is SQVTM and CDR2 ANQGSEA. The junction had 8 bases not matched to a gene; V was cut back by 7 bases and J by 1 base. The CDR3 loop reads CSASSLAGSYEQYF. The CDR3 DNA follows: TGCAGCGCCTCTTCGCTAGCGGGGTCCTACGAGCAGTACTTC.

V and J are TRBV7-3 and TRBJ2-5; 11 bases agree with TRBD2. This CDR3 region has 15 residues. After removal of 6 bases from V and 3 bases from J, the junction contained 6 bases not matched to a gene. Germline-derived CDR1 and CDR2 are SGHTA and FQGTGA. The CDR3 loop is CASSARLAGKETQYF. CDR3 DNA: TGTGCCAGCAGTGCAAGACTAGCGGGAAAAGAGACCCAGTACTTC.

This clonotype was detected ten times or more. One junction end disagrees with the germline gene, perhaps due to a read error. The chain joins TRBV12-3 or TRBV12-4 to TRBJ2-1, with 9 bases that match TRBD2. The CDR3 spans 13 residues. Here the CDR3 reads CASSLAFAGGRVF. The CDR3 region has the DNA TGTGCCAGCAGTCTAGCATTCGCGGGAGGGCGGGTCTTC.

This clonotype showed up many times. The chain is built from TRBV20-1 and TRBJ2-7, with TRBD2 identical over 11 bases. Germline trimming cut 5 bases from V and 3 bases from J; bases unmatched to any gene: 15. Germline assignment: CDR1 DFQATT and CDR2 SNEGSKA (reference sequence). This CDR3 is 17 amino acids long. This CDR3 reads CSAPTSGSSAGGYEQYF. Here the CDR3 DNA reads TGCAGTGCTCCAACTAGCGGGAGCTCAGCCGGGGGCTACGAGCAGTACTTC.

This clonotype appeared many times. The chain's CDR3 is CASSTGLAGGTDTQYF. The CDR3, as DNA: TGTGCCAGCAGCACGGGACTAGCGGGAGGCACAGATACGCAGTATTTT. The chain links TRBV5-4 to TRBJ2-3; 14 nucleotides agree with TRBD2. Per germline, CDR1 SGHNT and CDR2 YYREEE (reference sequence). The length of the CDR3 is 16 residues. J gave up 1 base and V 4 bases, and 2 bases lay outside the gene matches.

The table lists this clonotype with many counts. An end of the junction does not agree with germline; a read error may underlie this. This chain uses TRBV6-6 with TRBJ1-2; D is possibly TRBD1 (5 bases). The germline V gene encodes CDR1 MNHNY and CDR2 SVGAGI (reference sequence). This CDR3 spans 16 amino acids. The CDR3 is CASSHSTEGPTYGYTF. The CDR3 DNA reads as TGTGCCAGCAGTCACTCGACTGAGGGGCCCACCTATGGCTACACCTTC.

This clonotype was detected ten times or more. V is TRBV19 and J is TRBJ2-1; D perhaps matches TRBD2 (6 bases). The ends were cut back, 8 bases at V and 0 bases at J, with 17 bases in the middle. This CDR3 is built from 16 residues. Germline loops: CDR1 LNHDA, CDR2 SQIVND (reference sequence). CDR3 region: CASQRFGGNSYNEQFF. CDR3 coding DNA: TGTGCCAGTCAACGTTTCGGGGGTAACTCCTACAATGAGCAGTTCTTC.

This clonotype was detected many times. The CDR3 sequence: CAINDPGGYGYTF. The CDR3 DNA is TGTGCCATAAACGACCCCGGGGGCTATGGCTACACCTTC. The chain joins TRBV10-3 to TRBJ1-2; D perhaps matches TRBD1 (5 bases). Germline CDR1 is ENHRY and CDR2 is SYGVKD. This CDR3 spans 13 amino acids. Trimming took 9 bases from V and 4 from J, leaving 15 bases between them.

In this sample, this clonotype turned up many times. The CDR3 nucleotides are TGCAGCGCCCCCGGGACTCCCTCCTACAATGAGCAGTTCTTC. This sequence encodes CSAPGTPSYNEQFF. The chain recombines TRBV29-1 with TRBJ2-1; D perhaps matches TRBD2 (6 bases). Trimming pared 7 bases from V and 0 bases from J, leaving 13 bases between. CDR1 is SQVTM and CDR2 is ANQGSEA in the germline V gene. This CDR3 contains 14 residues.

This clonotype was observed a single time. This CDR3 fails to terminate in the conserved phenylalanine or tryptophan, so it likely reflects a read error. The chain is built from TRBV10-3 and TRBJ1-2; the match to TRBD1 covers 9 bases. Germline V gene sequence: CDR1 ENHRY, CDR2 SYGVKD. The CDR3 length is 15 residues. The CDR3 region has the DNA TGCGCCTCGAGCCCGGGACAGGGAGGTAACTATGGCTACACCGTC. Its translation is CASSPGQGGNYGYTV.

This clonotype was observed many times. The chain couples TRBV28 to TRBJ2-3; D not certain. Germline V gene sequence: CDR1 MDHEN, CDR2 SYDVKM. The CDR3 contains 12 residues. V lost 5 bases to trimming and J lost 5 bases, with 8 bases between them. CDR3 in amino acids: CASSPPIDTQYF. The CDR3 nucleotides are TGTGCCAGCAGTCCCCCCATAGATACGCAGTATTTT.

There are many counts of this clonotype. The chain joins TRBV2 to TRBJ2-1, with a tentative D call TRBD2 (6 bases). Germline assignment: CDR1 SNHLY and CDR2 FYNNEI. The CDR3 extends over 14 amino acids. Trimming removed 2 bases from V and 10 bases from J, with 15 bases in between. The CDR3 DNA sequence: TGTGCCAGCAGTGAAAGGGGACTCGCCACGGAGCAGTTCTTC. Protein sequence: CASSERGLATEQFF.

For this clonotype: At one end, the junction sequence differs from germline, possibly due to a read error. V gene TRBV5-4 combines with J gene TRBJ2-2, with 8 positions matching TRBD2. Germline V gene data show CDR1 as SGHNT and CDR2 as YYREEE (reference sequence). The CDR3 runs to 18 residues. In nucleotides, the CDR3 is TGTGCCAGCAGCTTACTGGTAGCGGGGTTTATCGAGACCGGGGGGCTGTTTTTT. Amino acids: CASSLLVAGFIETGGLFF.

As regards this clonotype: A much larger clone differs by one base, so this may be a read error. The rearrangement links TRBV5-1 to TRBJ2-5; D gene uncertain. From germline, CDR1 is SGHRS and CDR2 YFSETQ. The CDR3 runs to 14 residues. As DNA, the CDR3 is TGCGCCAGCAGCTTGGCTTCTGGCCAAGGGACCCAGTACTTC. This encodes CASSLASGQGTQYF.

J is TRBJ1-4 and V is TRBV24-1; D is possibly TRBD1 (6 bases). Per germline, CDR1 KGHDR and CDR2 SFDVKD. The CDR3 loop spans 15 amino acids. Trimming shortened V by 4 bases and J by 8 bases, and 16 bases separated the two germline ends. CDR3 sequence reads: CATSDSTEGGEKLFF. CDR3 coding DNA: TGTGCCACCAGTGACTCCACGGAGGGGGGGGAAAAACTGTTTTTT.

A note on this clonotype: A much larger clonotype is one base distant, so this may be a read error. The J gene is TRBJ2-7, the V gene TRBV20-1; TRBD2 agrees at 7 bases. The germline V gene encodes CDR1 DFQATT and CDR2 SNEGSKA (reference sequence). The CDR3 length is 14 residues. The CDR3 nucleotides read TGCAGTGCTGCTGGAGCGGGAATATCCTCCGAGCAGTACTTC. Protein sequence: CSAAGAGISSEQYF.

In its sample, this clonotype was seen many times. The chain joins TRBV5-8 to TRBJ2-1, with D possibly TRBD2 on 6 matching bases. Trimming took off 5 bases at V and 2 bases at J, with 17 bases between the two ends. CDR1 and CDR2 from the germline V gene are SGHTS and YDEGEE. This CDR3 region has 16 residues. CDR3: CASRFGGKPTYNEQFF. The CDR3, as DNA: TGTGCCAGCAGGTTTGGGGGGAAGCCGACCTACAATGAGCAGTTCTTC.

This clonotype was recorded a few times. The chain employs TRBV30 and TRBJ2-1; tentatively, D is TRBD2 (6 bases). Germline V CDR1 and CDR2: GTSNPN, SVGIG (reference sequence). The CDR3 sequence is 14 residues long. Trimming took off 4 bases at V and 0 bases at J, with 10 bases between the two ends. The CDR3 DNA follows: TGTGCCTGGATGTGGACTAACTCCTACAATGAGCAGTTCTTC. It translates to CAWMWTNSYNEQFF.

The CDR3 sequence is CASRPGTTGTDTQYF. CDR3 nucleotides: TGTGCCAGCAGACCTGGGACTACCGGGACAGATACGCAGTACTTC. V gene TRBV5-8 combines with J gene TRBJ2-5; D could derive from TRBD1 or TRBD2 (7 bases each). Germline V gives CDR1 SGHTS, CDR2 YDEGEE. The CDR3 sequence is 15 residues long. Trimming shortened V by 5 bases and J by 11 bases, and 25 bases separated the two germline ends.